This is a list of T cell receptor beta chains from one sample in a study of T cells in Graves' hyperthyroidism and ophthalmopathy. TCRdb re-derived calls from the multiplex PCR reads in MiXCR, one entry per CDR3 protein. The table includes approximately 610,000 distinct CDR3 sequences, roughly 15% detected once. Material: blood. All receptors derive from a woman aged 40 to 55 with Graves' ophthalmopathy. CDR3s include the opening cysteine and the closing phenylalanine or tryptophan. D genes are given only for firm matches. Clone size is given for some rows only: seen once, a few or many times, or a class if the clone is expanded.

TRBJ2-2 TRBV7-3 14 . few TGTGCCAGCGGATATACCGCGAACACCGGGGAGCTGTTTTTT CASGYTANTGELFF
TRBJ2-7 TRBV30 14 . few TGTGCCTGGAGTTTTCGTCAGGACGGCTACGAGCAGTACTTC CAWSFRQDGYEQYF
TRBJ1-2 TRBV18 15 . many TGTGCCAGCTCACCACCCGGACAGTCAGGCTATGGCTACACCTTC CASSPPGQSGYGYTF
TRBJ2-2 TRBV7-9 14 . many TGTGCCAGCAGCTTTTCCGACCGCACCGGGGAGCTGTTTTTT CASSFSDRTGELFF
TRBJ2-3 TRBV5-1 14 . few TGCGCCAGCAGCTTGTCTGCAGCGGGAGATACGCAGTATTTT CASSLSAAGDTQYF
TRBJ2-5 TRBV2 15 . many . CASSTSWGSQETQYF
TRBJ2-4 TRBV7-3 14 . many TGTGCCAGCAGCTTGACGGGAGCCAAAAACATTCAGTACTTC CASSLTGAKNIQYF
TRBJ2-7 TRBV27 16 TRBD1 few TGTGCCAGCAGTTCAATACCGGGACAGGGGGCCTACGAGCAGTACTTC CASSSIPGQGAYEQYF
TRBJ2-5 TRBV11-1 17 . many TGTGCCAGCAGCTCGAACTCCGGAGGGACAAGACAAGAGACCCAGTACTTC CASSSNSGGTRQETQYF
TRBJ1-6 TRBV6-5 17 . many TGTGCCAGCAGTTACTCGATAGGGGGGACCTATAATTCACCCCTCCACTTT CASSYSIGGTYNSPLHF
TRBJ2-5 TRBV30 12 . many TGTGCCTGGAGTCCAGATCTTCGGACCCAGTACTTC CAWSPDLRTQYF
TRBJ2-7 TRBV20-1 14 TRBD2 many TGCAGTGCTAGAAGACTAGCGGACTCCTACGAGCAGTACTTC CSARRLADSYEQYF
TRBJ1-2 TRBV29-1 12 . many TGCAGCGTAGCAATGGGAAGCTATGGCTACACCTTC CSVAMGSYGYTF
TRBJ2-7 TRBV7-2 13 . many TGTGCCAGCAGCTTAGATCAGACCTACGAGCAGTACTTC CASSLDQTYEQYF
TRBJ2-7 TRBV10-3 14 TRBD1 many TGTGCCATCAGTACTCAGGACAGGGCTTACGAGCAGTACTTC CAISTQDRAYEQYF
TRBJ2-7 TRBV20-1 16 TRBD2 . TGCAGTGCTAGACCCCCAGGACTAGCGGGGACCTACGAGCAGTACTTC CSARPPGLAGTYEQYF
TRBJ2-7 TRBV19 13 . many TGTGCCAGTAGTATAGGCCTCGCATACGAGCAGTACTTC CASSIGLAYEQYF
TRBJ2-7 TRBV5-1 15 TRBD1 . TGCGCCAGCAGCTTGGAAGGGGGCCCTACTTTCGAGCAGTACTTC CASSLEGGPTFEQYF
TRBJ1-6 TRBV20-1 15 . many TGCAGTGCTAGAGATGAGGGGGTTGGTAATTCACCCCTCCACTTT CSARDEGVGNSPLHF
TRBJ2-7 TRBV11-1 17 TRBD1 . TGTGCCAGCAGCTTAGTAATTTTTGGACAGGGAAGATACGAGCAGTACTTC CASSLVIFGQGRYEQYF
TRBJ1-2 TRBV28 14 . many TGTGCCAGCAGTCAAGCGGGGATAGGAGATGGCTACACCTTC CASSQAGIGDGYTF
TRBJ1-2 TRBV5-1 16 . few TGCGCCAGCAGCGACCCTCCAGGGGCCTCTAACTATGGCTACACCTTC CASSDPPGASNYGYTF
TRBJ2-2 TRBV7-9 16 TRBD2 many TGTGCCAGCAGCTTAGTTCGCGGGAGTAAAGCCGGGGAGCTGTTTTTT CASSLVRGSKAGELFF
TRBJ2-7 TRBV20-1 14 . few TGCAGTGCTAGAGAGGGCAGTGAAACCTACGAGCAGTACTTC CSAREGSETYEQYF
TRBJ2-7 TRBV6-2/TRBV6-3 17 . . TGTGCCAGCAGTTACTCGGGTTTGGCGATCTCCACTTACGAGCAGTACTTC CASSYSGLAISTYEQYF
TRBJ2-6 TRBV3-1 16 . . TGTGCCAGCAGCCCGATAACCTACTCTGGGGCCAACGTCCTGACTTTC CASSPITYSGANVLTF
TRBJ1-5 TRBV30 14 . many TGTGCCTGGAGTGTAGGGTATAGCAATCAGCCCCAGCATTTT CAWSVGYSNQPQHF
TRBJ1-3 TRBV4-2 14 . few TGTGCCAGCAGCCAAGAGGACAGAAAAGGGACCATATATTTT CASSQEDRKGTIYF
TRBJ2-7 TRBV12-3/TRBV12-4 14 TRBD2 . TGTGCCAGCAGTTTCGGGGAGGGGAGTAGCGAGCAGTACTTC CASSFGEGSSEQYF
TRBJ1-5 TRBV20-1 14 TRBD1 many TGCAGTGCTAGGCAGGGGGCGACGGGGCAGCCCCAGCATTTT CSARQGATGQPQHF
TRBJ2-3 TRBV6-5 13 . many TGTGCCAGCAGCACCTATTCCACAGATACGCAGTATTTT CASSTYSTDTQYF
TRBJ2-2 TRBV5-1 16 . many TGCGCCAGCAGCTCGAGAGGTTCTTTCGTCTCCGGGGAGCTGTTTTTT CASSSRGSFVSGELFF
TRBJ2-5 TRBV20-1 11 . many TGCAGTTTATATGGTGGAGAGACCCAGTACTTC CSLYGGETQYF
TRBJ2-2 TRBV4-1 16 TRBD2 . TGCGCCAGCAGCCCCCCCGGGCTAGCGGCAACCGGGGAGCTGTTTTTT CASSPPGLAATGELFF
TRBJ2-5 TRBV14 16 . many TGTGCCAGCAGCCAGGGCAGACTATCCCTCCAAGAGACCCAGTACTTC CASSQGRLSLQETQYF
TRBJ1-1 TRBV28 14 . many TGTGCCAGCAGTCCAGGGACCCGCGGCACTGAAGCTTTCTTT CASSPGTRGTEAFF
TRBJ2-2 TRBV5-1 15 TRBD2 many TGCGCCAGCAGCCACCGGGACTACAACACCGGGGAGCTGTTTTTT CASSHRDYNTGELFF
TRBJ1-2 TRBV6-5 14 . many TGTGCCAGCAGTTACGGTCCACGGGACTATGGCTACACCTTC CASSYGPRDYGYTF
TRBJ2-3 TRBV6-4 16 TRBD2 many TGTGCCAGCAGTCGGATAGCGGGAGAGGGCACAGATACGCAGTATTTT CASSRIAGEGTDTQYF
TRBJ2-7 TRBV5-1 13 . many TGCGCCAGCAGTCAACTCGGGGCGGGCGAGCAGTACTTC CASSQLGAGEQYF
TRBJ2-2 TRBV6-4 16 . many TGTGCCAGCAGTGACCAGGTTAGGCGGTACTCCGGGGAGCTGTTTTTT CASSDQVRRYSGELFF